This TCR beta chain was sequenced during a study of blood T cell repertoires in COVID-19. For the study at large: Acute and convalescent COVID-19 specimens originated in the United States, Italy and Spain. T cells, B-cell-depleted T cells, or PBMCs supplied cDNA or gDNA.

Germline values: CDR1 SGDLS, CDR2 YYNGEE. The CDR3 runs 13 residues. The V end lost 0 bases, the J end lost 6 bases, and 9 bases lay between the germline ends. Original processing methods: Using reference gene primer amplification, nucleated cell counts were estimated. The table came from immunoSEQ multiplex PCR; TCRdb's copy has only in-frame clones and leaves some out. The V and J calls and clone size were taken over from that table, and D and trimming were inferred from the DNA. Found here are about 220,000 clones, more than 70% of them singletons; the top ten hold 3.5% to 4%. This clonotype originated in a woman aged 80 or over with acute or convalescent COVID-19. The chain employs TRBV9 and TRBJ1-2, with D possibly being TRBD1 (5 bases). The sample comprised peripheral blood. The CDR3 protein is CASSVGPRDGYTF. For the CDR3, the DNA is TGTGCCAGCAGCGTAGGTCCCAGGGATGGCTACACCTTC. Full variable domain (outside the CDR3, taken from reference TRBV9 and TRBJ1-2): DSGVTQTPKHLITATGQRVTLRCSPRSGDLSVYWYQQSLDQGLQFLIQYYNGEERAKGNILERFSAQQFPDLHSELNLSSLELGDSALYFCASSVGPRDGYTFGSGTRLTVV.